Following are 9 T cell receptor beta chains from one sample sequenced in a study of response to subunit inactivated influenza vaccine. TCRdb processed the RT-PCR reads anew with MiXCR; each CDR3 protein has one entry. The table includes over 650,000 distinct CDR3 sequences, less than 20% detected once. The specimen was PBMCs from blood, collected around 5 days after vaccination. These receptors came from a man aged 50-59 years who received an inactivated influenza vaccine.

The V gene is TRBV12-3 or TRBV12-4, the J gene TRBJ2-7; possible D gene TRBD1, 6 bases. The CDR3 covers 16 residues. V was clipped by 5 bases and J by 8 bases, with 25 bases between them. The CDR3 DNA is TGTGCCAGCAGTGGCACTTATGGGGGCTCGTATCCCAAGCAGTACTTC. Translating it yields CASSGTYGGSYPKQYF.

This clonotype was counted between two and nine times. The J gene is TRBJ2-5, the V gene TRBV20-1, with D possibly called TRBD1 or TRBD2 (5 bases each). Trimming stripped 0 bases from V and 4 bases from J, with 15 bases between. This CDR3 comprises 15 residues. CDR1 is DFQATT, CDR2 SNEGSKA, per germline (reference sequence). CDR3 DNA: TGCAGTGCTAGAGATCCGAGGGGCCGAGGAGAGACCCAGTACTTC. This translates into CSARDPRGRGETQYF.

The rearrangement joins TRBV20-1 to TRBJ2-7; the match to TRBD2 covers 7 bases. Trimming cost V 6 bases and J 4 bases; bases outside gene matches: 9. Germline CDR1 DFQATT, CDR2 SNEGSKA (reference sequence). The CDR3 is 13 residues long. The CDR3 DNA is TGCAGTGCCTCCGGGACTAACACTTACGAGCAGTACTTC. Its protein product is CSASGTNTYEQYF.

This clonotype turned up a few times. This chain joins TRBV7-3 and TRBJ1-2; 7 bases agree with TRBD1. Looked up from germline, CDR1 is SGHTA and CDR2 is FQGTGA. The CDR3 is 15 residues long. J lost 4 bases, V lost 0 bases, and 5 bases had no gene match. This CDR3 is CASSLTGDSSYGYTF. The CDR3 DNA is TGTGCCAGCAGCTTAACCGGGGACAGCTCCTATGGCTACACCTTC.

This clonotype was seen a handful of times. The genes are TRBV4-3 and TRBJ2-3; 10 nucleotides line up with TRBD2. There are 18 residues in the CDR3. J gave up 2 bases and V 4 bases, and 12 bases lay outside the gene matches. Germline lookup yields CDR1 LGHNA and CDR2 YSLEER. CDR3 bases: TGCGCCAGCAGCCGGACCCGGGGGAGCGGGAGGGCCACAGATACGCAGTATTTT. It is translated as CASSRTRGSGRATDTQYF.

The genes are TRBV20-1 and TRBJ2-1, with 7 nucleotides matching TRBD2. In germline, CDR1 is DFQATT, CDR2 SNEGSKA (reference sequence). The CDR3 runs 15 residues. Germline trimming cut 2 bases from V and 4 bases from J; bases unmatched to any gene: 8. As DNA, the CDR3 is TGCAGTGCTAGAAGTCTTGCGGGAGCTTACAATGAGCAGTTCTTC. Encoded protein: CSARSLAGAYNEQFF.

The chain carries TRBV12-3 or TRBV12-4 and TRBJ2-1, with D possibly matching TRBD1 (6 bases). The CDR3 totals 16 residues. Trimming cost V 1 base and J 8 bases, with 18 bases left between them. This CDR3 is CASSLVGAYLQYEQFF. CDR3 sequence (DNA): TGTGCCAGCAGTTTAGTGGGGGCATATCTACAATATGAGCAGTTCTTC.

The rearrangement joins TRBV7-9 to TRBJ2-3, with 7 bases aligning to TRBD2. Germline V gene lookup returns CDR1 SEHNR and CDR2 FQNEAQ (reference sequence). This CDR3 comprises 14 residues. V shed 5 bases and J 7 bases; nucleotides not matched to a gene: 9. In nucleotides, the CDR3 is TGTGCCAGCAGCCCGGGACTACGCCCAAATACGCAGTATTTT. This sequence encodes CASSPGLRPNTQYF.

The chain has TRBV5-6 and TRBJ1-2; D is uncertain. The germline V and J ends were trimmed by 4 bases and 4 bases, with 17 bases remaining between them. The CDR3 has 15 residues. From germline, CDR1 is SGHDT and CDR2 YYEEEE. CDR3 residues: CASSLMRFETYGYTF. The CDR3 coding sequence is TGTGCCAGCAGCCTTATGAGGTTCGAGACCTATGGCTACACCTTC.